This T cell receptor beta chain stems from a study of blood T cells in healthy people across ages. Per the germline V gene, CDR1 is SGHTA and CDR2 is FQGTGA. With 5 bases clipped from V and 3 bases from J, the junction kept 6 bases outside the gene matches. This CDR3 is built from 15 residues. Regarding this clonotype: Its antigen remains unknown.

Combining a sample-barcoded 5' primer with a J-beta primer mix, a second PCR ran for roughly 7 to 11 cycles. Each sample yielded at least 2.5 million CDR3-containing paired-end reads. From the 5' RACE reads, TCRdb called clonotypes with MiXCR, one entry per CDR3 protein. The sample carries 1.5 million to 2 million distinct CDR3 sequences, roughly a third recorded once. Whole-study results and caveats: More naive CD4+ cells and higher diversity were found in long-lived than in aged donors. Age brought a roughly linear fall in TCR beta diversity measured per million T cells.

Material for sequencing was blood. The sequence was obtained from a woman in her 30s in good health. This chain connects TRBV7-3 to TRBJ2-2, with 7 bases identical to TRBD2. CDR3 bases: TGTGCCAGCAGCACGCGGGAGTCCCACACCGGGGAGCTGTTTTTT. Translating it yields CASSTRESHTGELFF.